A single sample is the source of the 30 T cell receptor beta chains below, sequenced in a study of T-cell reconstitution after alpha-beta-depleted transplantation in children. TCRbeta library preparation incorporated unique molecular identifiers. One entry per CDR3 protein results from TCRdb running MiXCR on the PCR reads. Among about 410,000 distinct CDR3 sequences listed, 20% were seen once. The material was PBMCs from the stem cell graft donor, obtained from the stem cell graft. The source is a human donor who donated a stem cell graft to a child with acute myeloid leukemia.

The rearrangement links TRBV12-3 or TRBV12-4 to TRBJ2-7; tentative D call: TRBD2 (6 bases). The CDR3 length is 14 residues. With 3 bases removed from V and 2 bases from J, the gap between germline ends came to 11 bases. The CDR3 nucleotides read TGTGCCAGCAGTTTGCGGCGGGGAGCCTACGAGCAGTACTTC. Its protein product is CASSLRRGAYEQYF.

The genes are TRBV7-8 and TRBJ2-5; no firm D call. This CDR3 is 14 amino acids long. Trimming removed 5 bases from V and 5 bases from J, with 15 bases in between. Germline CDR1 reads SGHVS; CDR2 reads FQNEAQ. CDR3 bases: TGTGCCAGCAGCAATGGACGGCTCTCGGAGACCCAGTACTTC. Residues: CASSNGRLSETQYF.

This clonotype was found many times. The rearrangement links TRBV25-1 to TRBJ1-1; D is ambiguous. There are 13 residues in the CDR3. The germline V and J ends were trimmed by 2 bases and 1 base, with 5 bases remaining between them. Looked up from germline, CDR1 is MGHDK and CDR2 is SYGVNS. The CDR3 DNA follows: TGTGCCAGCAGTGAAGGGTGGAACACTGAAGCTTTCTTT. It specifies CASSEGWNTEAFF.

This clonotype was seen more than once but under ten times. This sequence joins TRBV29-1 and TRBJ1-2; TRBD1 matches at 9 bases. The trim removed 7 bases at V and 8 bases at J, leaving 8 bases unmatched. Per germline, CDR1 SQVTM and CDR2 ANQGSEA. The CDR3 consists of 12 residues. The CDR3 spells CSETTGGNGYTF. The CDR3, as DNA: TGCAGCGAAACCACAGGGGGCAACGGCTACACCTTC.

This clonotype was counted between two and nine times. For the CDR3, the DNA is TGTGCCAGCAGACCTGACCGGGACAGCACTGAAGCTTTCTTT. Amino acids: CASRPDRDSTEAFF. V gene TRBV7-3 combines with J gene TRBJ1-1; 7 nucleotides match TRBD1. CDR1 is SGHTA, CDR2 FQGTGA, per germline. This CDR3 is built from 14 residues. Trimming removed 6 bases from V and 4 bases from J; junction bases left unmatched: 8.

The V and J genes are TRBV7-9 and TRBJ2-5; possibly TRBD1 for D (6 bases). V lost 7 bases and J lost 2, with 17 bases in between. This CDR3 is built from 15 residues. Germline V gives CDR1 SEHNR, CDR2 FQNEAQ (reference sequence). CDR3 sequence (DNA): TGTGCCAGCACCGCAGGACAGACCAATCAAGAGACCCAGTACTTC. Translation: CASTAGQTNQETQYF.

This clonotype has just a few counts. The chain recombines TRBV20-1 with TRBJ1-2, with D perhaps matching TRBD1 (5 bases). V was cut by 5 bases and J by 2 bases, with 12 bases left in between. Germline CDR1 DFQATT, CDR2 SNEGSKA (reference sequence). CDR3 length: 13 amino acids. The CDR3 here is CSAWTPNNYGYTF. DNA of the CDR3: TGCAGTGCTTGGACACCTAACAACTATGGCTACACCTTC.

This sequence joins TRBV25-1 and TRBJ1-2; tentative D call: TRBD1 (6 bases). This CDR3 spans 16 amino acids. In germline, CDR1 is MGHDK, CDR2 SYGVNS. The V end was cut by 1 base, the J end by 3 bases, with 15 bases between. The CDR3 DNA reads TGTGCCAGCAGTGAATTTCATACAGGGAATGACTATGGCTACACCTTC. Residues: CASSEFHTGNDYGYTF.

Many counts were recorded for this clonotype. The chain is built from TRBV24-1 and TRBJ1-5; TRBD1 is a possible D gene (5 bases). This CDR3 has 15 residues. Germline V gene sequence: CDR1 KGHDR, CDR2 SFDVKD. V lost 12 bases and J lost 0, with 17 bases in between. DNA for the CDR3: TGTGCCTCTCGGCGACCGGGGGTTAGCAATCAGCCCCAGCATTTT. Protein: CASRRPGVSNQPQHF.

This clonotype has more than one count but fewer than ten. The chain couples TRBV2 to TRBJ2-1; 8 nucleotides align to TRBD1. The CDR3 runs to 14 residues. The germline V gene has CDR1 SNHLY and CDR2 FYNNEI. Trimming removed 3 bases from V and 5 bases from J; junction bases left unmatched: 3. The DNA for the CDR3 is TGTGCCAGCAGTGAGCGGACAGGGCACAATGAGCAGTTCTTC. As protein: CASSERTGHNEQFF.

The chain is built from TRBV12-3 or TRBV12-4 and TRBJ2-7; possible D gene TRBD1, 5 bases. The V gene lost 6 bases and the J gene lost 0 bases, with 15 bases spanning the gap. This CDR3 spans 15 amino acids. DNA of the CDR3: TGTGCCAGCAGCCCCAGGGTCCTGAGCTCCTACGAGCAGTACTTC. Its protein is CASSPRVLSSYEQYF.

This clonotype was observed a few times. The chain links TRBV5-5 to TRBJ2-1; TRBD2 matches 14 bases. Losses at the gene ends were 4 bases for V and 10 bases for J; bases not matched to a gene: 7. The CDR3 totals 15 residues. Germline CDR1 reads SGHKS; CDR2 reads YYEKEE (reference sequence). The CDR3 loop reads CASSEGLAGVREQFF. Here the CDR3 DNA reads TGTGCCAGCAGCGAGGGACTAGCGGGAGTTAGGGAGCAGTTCTTC.

This clonotype was counted a few times. This rearrangement joins TRBV12-3 or TRBV12-4 to TRBJ1-5, with a weak D call TRBD1 (5 bases). Trimming shortened V by 7 bases and J by 0 bases, and 7 bases separated the two germline ends. The length of the CDR3 is 13 residues. The CDR3 is CASTGSSNQPQHF. CDR3 nucleotides: TGTGCCAGCACAGGGTCTAGCAATCAGCCCCAGCATTTT.

The CDR3 DNA is TGTGCCAGCAGTGGGACTAGCGGGTTGACCAATGAGCAGTTCTTC. This encodes CASSGTSGLTNEQFF. The rearrangement uses TRBV6-1 and TRBJ2-1; 11 bases match TRBD2. CDR3 size: 15 residues. V lost 4 bases to trimming and J lost 6 bases; unmatched junction nucleotides: 5. From germline, CDR1 is MNHNS and CDR2 SASEGT.

This clonotype was seen repeatedly, ten times or more. The J gene is TRBJ2-3, the V gene TRBV29-1, with 10 bases fitting TRBD2. The CDR3 covers 15 residues. Unmatched junction bases numbered 8, after V lost 5 bases and J lost 3 bases. Germline CDR1 SQVTM, CDR2 ANQGSEA. CDR3 bases: TGCAGCGTTAAGGCTAGCGGGAGAATGACAGATACGCAGTATTTT. Translation: CSVKASGRMTDTQYF.

The V and J genes are TRBV18 and TRBJ2-1; 12 bases align to TRBD2. The CDR3 contains 15 residues. The germline gives CDR1 KGHSH, CDR2 LQKENI. With V trimmed by 4 bases and J by 5 bases, 3 bases remained unmatched. CDR3 nucleotides: TGTGCCAGCTCACAACTAGCGGGAGGTAACAATGAGCAGTTCTTC. This gives the protein CASSQLAGGNNEQFF.

V and J are TRBV15 and TRBJ2-3; 7 nucleotides line up with TRBD2. Looked up from germline, CDR1 is LNHNV and CDR2 is YYDKDF (reference sequence). With V trimmed by 3 bases and J by 2 bases, 17 bases remained unmatched. This CDR3 is built from 19 residues. CDR3 in amino acids: CATSSHLAAKGLSTDTQYF. The CDR3 DNA sequence: TGTGCCACCAGCAGCCACCTAGCGGCCAAGGGGCTCTCCACAGATACGCAGTATTTT.

This clonotype turned up a few times. This chain connects TRBV5-1 to TRBJ1-1; 11 bases are shared with TRBD1. Trimming took 5 bases from V and 4 from J; bases not matched to a gene: 4. There are 14 residues in the CDR3. Germline CDR1 reads SGHRS; CDR2 reads YFSETQ. CDR3 region: CASRDRGLATEAFF. The CDR3 bases are TGCGCCAGCAGGGACAGGGGGCTGGCCACTGAAGCTTTCTTT.

With respect to this clonotype: An end of the junction differs from the germline gene, which may be a read error. This chain connects TRBV2 to TRBJ2-7; 13 bases agree with TRBD2. CDR1 and CDR2 (germline): SNHLY, FYNNEI. This CDR3 contains 18 residues. The CDR3 region is CTSSLRTSGRALSYEQYF. For the CDR3, the DNA is TGTACCAGCAGTCTAAGGACTAGCGGGAGAGCCCTCTCCTACGAGCAGTACTTC.

The chain carries TRBV25-1 and TRBJ1-1, with a weak D call TRBD1 (6 bases). The CDR3 spans 13 residues. From germline, CDR1 is MGHDK and CDR2 SYGVNS. Trimming removed 6 bases from V and 3 bases from J, with 11 bases in between. CDR3 protein: CASRTQGYTEAFF. Here the CDR3 DNA reads TGTGCCAGCAGAACACAGGGATACACTGAAGCTTTCTTT.

This clonotype was observed many times. The rearrangement uses TRBV29-1 and TRBJ2-7; D may be TRBD2 (6 bases). Deletions cut 6 bases from V and 1 base from J, with 16 bases between. Germline CDR1 SQVTM, CDR2 ANQGSEA. The CDR3 covers 14 residues. The chain's CDR3 is CSVLPTRRSYEQYF. As DNA, the CDR3 is TGCAGCGTCCTTCCGACTAGAAGGTCCTACGAGCAGTACTTC.

There are many counts of this clonotype. The chain couples TRBV20-1 to TRBJ1-1; 7 nucleotides agree with TRBD1. This CDR3 is built from 11 residues. V gave up 0 bases and J gave up 10 bases; unmatched junction bases: 2. CDR1 is DFQATT and CDR2 is SNEGSKA in the germline V gene (reference sequence). For the CDR3, the DNA is TGCAGTGCTAGAGACCCAGGGGGAGCTTTCTTT. It translates to CSARDPGGAFF.

This clonotype was observed a handful of times. The chain combines TRBV20-1 with TRBJ1-3; D not certain. V was pared by 1 base and J by 0 bases, with 10 bases between. The germline gives CDR1 DFQATT, CDR2 SNEGSKA (reference sequence). CDR3 length equals 15 residues. CDR3 loop: CSARGDASSGNTIYF. CDR3 nucleotides: TGCAGTGCTAGAGGAGACGCGAGCTCTGGAAACACCATATATTTT.

This clonotype was counted once. This chain links TRBV27 with TRBJ2-7; either TRBD1 or TRBD2 may fit D (5 bases each). This CDR3 has 14 residues. The germline CDR1 and CDR2 sequences are MNHEY and SMNVEV (reference sequence). V gave up 8 bases and J gave up 3 bases, with 17 bases separating them. CDR3 DNA: TGTGCCAGCGGCTCCGGGACGGATCTCTACGAGCAGTACTTC. This gives the protein CASGSGTDLYEQYF.

The chain links TRBV2 to TRBJ2-1; D is ambiguous. The CDR3 loop spans 15 amino acids. Germline V gene lookup returns CDR1 SNHLY and CDR2 FYNNEI. With 6 bases removed from V and 0 bases from J, the gap between germline ends came to 12 bases. CDR3 sequence (DNA): TGTGCCAGCAGCCGGACGCTGAGCTCCTACAATGAGCAGTTCTTC. Protein sequence: CASSRTLSSYNEQFF.

V usage is TRBV30 and J usage is TRBJ2-3; D gene uncertain. From germline, CDR1 is GTSNPN and CDR2 SVGIG (reference sequence). V gave up 0 bases and J gave up 0 bases, with 4 bases separating them. This CDR3 spans 13 amino acids. Here the CDR3 DNA reads TGTGCCTGGAGTGTAGGGAGCACAGATACGCAGTATTTT. Protein product: CAWSVGSTDTQYF.

This clonotype was counted ten times or more. The CDR3: CSARDPVTAGLRDNEQFF. In DNA form, the CDR3 reads TGCAGTGCTAGGGATCCCGTTACGGCGGGACTTAGAGACAATGAGCAGTTCTTC. This chain links TRBV20-1 with TRBJ2-1, with D maybe TRBD2 (6 bases). The CDR3 consists of 18 residues. V was trimmed by 3 bases and J by 5 bases, leaving 26 bases between them. Per the germline V gene, CDR1 is DFQATT and CDR2 is SNEGSKA (reference sequence).

The genes are TRBV2 and TRBJ2-1; no definite D call. The CDR3 has 14 residues. V was shortened by 8 bases and J by 0 bases, with 11 bases between the two germline ends. From germline, CDR1 is SNHLY and CDR2 FYNNEI. The CDR3 nucleotides are TGTGCCAGCTTGGCGGATAGCTCCTACAATGAGCAGTTCTTC. It yields the protein CASLADSSYNEQFF. The variable domain in full, with the rest retrieved from reference TRBV2 and TRBJ2-1, is EPEVTQTPSHQVTQMGQEVILRCVPISNHLYFYWYRQILGQKVEFLVSFYNNEISEKSEIFDDQFSVERPDGSNFTLKIRSTKLEDSAMYFCASLADSSYNEQFFGPGTRLTVL.

This clonotype was counted a few times. The gene calls are TRBV20-1 and TRBJ2-3; 14 bases fit TRBD2. Germline CDR1 reads DFQATT; CDR2 reads SNEGSKA (reference sequence). Germline trimming cut 2 bases from V and 5 bases from J; bases unmatched to any gene: 12. The CDR3 covers 18 residues. The CDR3 is CSARPAGLAGARGDTQYF. The CDR3 DNA reads TGCAGTGCTAGACCTGCGGGACTAGCGGGGGCTCGGGGAGATACGCAGTATTTT.

This clonotype appeared many times. V gene TRBV28 combines with J gene TRBJ1-1; the D gene is possibly TRBD1 (5 bases). Germline V gene sequence: CDR1 MDHEN, CDR2 SYDVKM. V lost 2 bases and J lost 0, with 16 bases in between. The CDR3 extends over 17 amino acids. CDR3 DNA: TGTGCCAGCAGTTTAATAGGGGAGGTGGTCATGAACACTGAAGCTTTCTTT. Its translation: CASSLIGEVVMNTEAFF.